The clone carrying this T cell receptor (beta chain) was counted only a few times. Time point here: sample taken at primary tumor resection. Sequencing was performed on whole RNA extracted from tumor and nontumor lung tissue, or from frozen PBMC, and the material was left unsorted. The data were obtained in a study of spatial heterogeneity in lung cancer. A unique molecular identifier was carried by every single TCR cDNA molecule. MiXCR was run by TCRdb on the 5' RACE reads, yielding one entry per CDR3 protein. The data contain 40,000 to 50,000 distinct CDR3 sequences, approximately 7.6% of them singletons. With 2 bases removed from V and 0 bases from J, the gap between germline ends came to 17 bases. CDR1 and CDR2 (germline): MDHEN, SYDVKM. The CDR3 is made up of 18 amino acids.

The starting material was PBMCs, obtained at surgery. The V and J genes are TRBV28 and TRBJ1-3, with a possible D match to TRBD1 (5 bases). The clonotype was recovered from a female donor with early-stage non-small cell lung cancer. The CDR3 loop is CASSLHLRGRNSGNTIYF. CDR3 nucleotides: TGTGCCAGCAGTTTACACCTACGGGGACGGAACTCTGGAAACACCATATATTTT.